These T cell receptor beta chains were read from a single sample in a study of T cells after yellow fever vaccination. TCRdb recomputed calls from the 5' RACE reads with MiXCR, one row per CDR3 protein. This table holds a few hundred thousand distinct CDR3 sequences, about a sixth found once. The source was PBMCs, collected roughly 5 days after the first yellow fever vaccination. Source of these receptors: a man aged 18-30 years who received the YFV17D yellow fever vaccine. Each CDR3 is given with its conserved first and last residue. D genes are given only for firm matches. Size is stated for part of the rows, as once, few or many counts, or as a class when the clone is expanded.

D: TRBD1; V: TRBV7-7; size: -; J: TRBJ2-5; DNA: TGTGCTAGCAGCATGACAGGGGTCCAAGAGACCCAGTACTTC; CDR3: CASSMTGVQETQYF
D: TRBD2; V: TRBV10-3; size: few; J: TRBJ2-3; DNA: TGTGCCATCAGTGACCCAGGGACTAGCGGGGGAACAGATACGCAGTATTTT; CDR3: CAISDPGTSGGTDTQYF
D: -; V: TRBV7-8; size: -; J: TRBJ1-2; DNA: TGTGCCAGCAGCCAACATCAGGGCTATGGCTACACCTTC; CDR3: CASSQHQGYGYTF
D: -; V: TRBV6-6; size: -; J: TRBJ1-1; DNA: TGTGCCAGCAGTTACTCTCTACCCGCTGAAGCTTTCTTT; CDR3: CASSYSLPAEAFF
D: -; V: TRBV7-2; size: many; J: TRBJ1-2; DNA: TGTGCCAGCAGCTTAGCGTTCCGGGGCGAGGATGGCTACACCTTC; CDR3: CASSLAFRGEDGYTF
D: -; V: TRBV18; size: -; J: TRBJ2-1; DNA: TGTGCCAGCTCACCACCCACGAGGGGGGCGTTAGAGCAGTTCTTC; CDR3: CASSPPTRGALEQFF
D: -; V: TRBV14; size: -; J: TRBJ2-1; DNA: TGTGCCAGCAATTTAGGGACACTTGAGCAGTTCTTC; CDR3: CASNLGTLEQFF
D: -; V: TRBV19; size: -; J: TRBJ1-2; DNA: TGTGCCAGTAGTATACCACGGGGGTCCCTCTATGGCTACACCTTC; CDR3: CASSIPRGSLYGYTF
D: -; V: TRBV4-2; size: -; J: TRBJ2-5; DNA: TGTGCCAGCAGCCAAGATCCATCGGGGGACGAGACCCAGTACTTC; CDR3: CASSQDPSGDETQYF
D: -; V: TRBV11-2; size: few; J: TRBJ2-3; DNA: TGTGCCAGCAGCTTACTAGCGCCGTCTAGCACAGATACGCAGTATTTT; CDR3: CASSLLAPSSTDTQYF
D: -; V: TRBV7-3; size: many; J: TRBJ2-5; DNA: TGCGCCAGCAGCTTGAGTCCGCAAGAGACCCAGTACTTC; CDR3: CASSLSPQETQYF
D: -; V: TRBV7-9; size: -; J: TRBJ2-3; DNA: TGTGCCAGCAGCTCTCCAAGGTTCGGAACGGATACGCAGTATTTT; CDR3: CASSSPRFGTDTQYF
D: -; V: TRBV9; size: -; J: TRBJ2-6; DNA: TGTGCCAGCAGCCAGGGTCCCGGGACGGGGACCTCTGGGGCCAACGTCCTGACTTTC; CDR3: CASSQGPGTGTSGANVLTF
D: TRBD2; V: TRBV7-2; size: few; J: TRBJ2-5; DNA: TGTGCCAGCAGCCGAGGTGGGACTAGAACCCAGTACTTC; CDR3: CASSRGGTRTQYF
D: -; V: TRBV29-1; size: few; J: TRBJ1-2; DNA: TGCAGCGTGGAAACGGGACTGTGGGCCTATGGCTACACCTTC; CDR3: CSVETGLWAYGYTF
D: -; V: TRBV9; size: few; J: TRBJ2-2; DNA: TGTGCCAGCAGCGTAGTGGCAGCTAGGAACACCGGGGAGCTGTTTTTT; CDR3: CASSVVAARNTGELFF
D: TRBD2; V: TRBV29-1; size: many; J: TRBJ2-3; DNA: TGCAGCGTTGAAGGATCCCTAGCGGCGGATTTGGATACGCAGTATTTT; CDR3: CSVEGSLAADLDTQYF
D: -; V: TRBV4-1; size: -; J: TRBJ1-1; DNA: TGCGCCAGCAGCCAAGGTTTCTTGGCCACTGAAGCTTTCTTT; CDR3: CASSQGFLATEAFF
D: -; V: TRBV7-9; size: -; J: TRBJ1-1; DNA: TGTGCCAGCAGCGCCGGGGGGACCCTCATGAACACTGAAGCTTTCTTT; CDR3: CASSAGGTLMNTEAFF
D: -; V: TRBV5-1; size: many; J: TRBJ2-7; DNA: TGCGCCAGCAGCTTGGGACAGGAGGTTCAGGAGCAGTACTTC; CDR3: CASSLGQEVQEQYF
D: TRBD1; V: TRBV7-9; size: -; J: TRBJ1-1; DNA: TGTGCCAGCAGCTTAGCCCGGGACAGGGGCACTGAAGCTTTCTTT; CDR3: CASSLARDRGTEAFF
D: -; V: TRBV7-9; size: few; J: TRBJ2-7; DNA: TGTGCCAGCAGCTTACCTAACCGGGACTACGAGCAGTACTTC; CDR3: CASSLPNRDYEQYF
D: -; V: TRBV21-1; size: -; J: TRBJ2-7; DNA: TGTGCCAGCAGCTCTAGACCGGGACAGCGGTACGAGCAGTACTTC; CDR3: CASSSRPGQRYEQYF
D: -; V: TRBV25-1; size: -; J: TRBJ2-1; DNA: TGTGCCAGCAGTGAGGCGGCACCGTATGAGCAGTTCTTC; CDR3: CASSEAAPYEQFF
D: -; V: TRBV10-3; size: -; J: TRBJ2-7; DNA: TGTGCCATCAGCCCGAGAGGGAGCGAGCAGTACTTC; CDR3: CAISPRGSEQYF
D: -; V: TRBV9; size: few; J: TRBJ2-7; DNA: TGTGCCAGCAGCGTAGACAGGTTCTCCTACGAGCAGTACTTC; CDR3: CASSVDRFSYEQYF
D: -; V: TRBV12-5; size: -; J: TRBJ2-7; DNA: TGTGCTAGTGTTGGTGAACCCTCCTACGAGCAGTACTTC; CDR3: CASVGEPSYEQYF
D: -; V: TRBV28; size: -; J: TRBJ2-1; DNA: TGTGCCAGCAGTTTCGCAGGGAAGGAGCAGTTCTTC; CDR3: CASSFAGKEQFF
D: -; V: TRBV5-1; size: many; J: TRBJ2-1; DNA: TGTGCCAGCAGTTTAGGAGTTGAGCAGTTCTTC; CDR3: CASSLGVEQFF
D: -; V: TRBV20-1; size: once; J: TRBJ1-5; DNA: TGCAGTGCTAGAGATATTGCCGATCAGCCCCAGCATTTT; CDR3: CSARDIADQPQHF
D: -; V: TRBV5-1; size: many; J: TRBJ1-1; DNA: TGCGCCAGCAGCTCGGAGGGGGGGACTGAAGCTTTCTTT; CDR3: CASSSEGGTEAFF
D: -; V: TRBV11-2; size: -; J: TRBJ2-1; DNA: TGTGCCAGCAGCCGCAACTGGGGTGGGGATGAGCAGTTCTTC; CDR3: CASSRNWGGDEQFF
D: -; V: TRBV4-1; size: few; J: TRBJ2-5; DNA: TGCGCCAGCAGCCAAGAAGCTAGATTGGAGACCCAGTACTTC; CDR3: CASSQEARLETQYF
D: -; V: TRBV5-1; size: -; J: TRBJ1-1; DNA: TGCGCCAGCAGCTTGACAAGCGCCTTGAACACTGAAGCTTTCTTT; CDR3: CASSLTSALNTEAFF
D: -; V: TRBV6-6; size: few; J: TRBJ2-7; DNA: TGTGCCAGCAGCCGGGCGGCTAGATACGAGCAGTACTTC; CDR3: CASSRAARYEQYF
D: -; V: TRBV11-2; size: few; J: TRBJ1-5; DNA: TGTGCCAGCAGCTTAGATCGGGAAGTTTATAGCAATCAGCCCCAGCATTTT; CDR3: CASSLDREVYSNQPQHF
D: -; V: TRBV27; size: -; J: TRBJ1-2; DNA: TGTGCCAGCAGTTTTTTGGGAGGGGAAGGTCATGGCTACACCTTC; CDR3: CASSFLGGEGHGYTF
D: -; V: TRBV7-9; size: -; J: TRBJ2-5; DNA: TGTGCCAGCGAAGATGGCACCGTTAAGACCCAGTACTTC; CDR3: CASEDGTVKTQYF
D: -; V: TRBV7-3; size: few; J: TRBJ2-3; DNA: TGTGCCAGCAGCCATGGGGGTGCGGCAGATACGCAGTATTTT; CDR3: CASSHGGAADTQYF
D: -; V: TRBV30; size: -; J: TRBJ2-7; DNA: TGTGCCTGGCGGGTCGCGGGTAACTACGAGCAGTACTTC; CDR3: CAWRVAGNYEQYF
D: TRBD1; V: TRBV5-1; size: -; J: TRBJ2-1; DNA: TGCGCCAGCAGCTTTTGGGGGACAGAGGAGCAGTTCTTC; CDR3: CASSFWGTEEQFF
D: TRBD1; V: TRBV6-5; size: few; J: TRBJ1-5; DNA: TGTGCCAGCAGTTACTCAAGTGGCACAGGGGCGGGAGGCAATCAGCCCCAGCATTTT; CDR3: CASSYSSGTGAGGNQPQHF
D: -; V: TRBV6-5; size: -; J: TRBJ2-5; DNA: TGTGCCAGCAGTTACCCCGTGGCAGGCCAAGAGACCCAGTACTTC; CDR3: CASSYPVAGQETQYF
D: TRBD1; V: TRBV7-9; size: few; J: TRBJ1-5; DNA: TGTGCCAGCAGCTCCACCCGATGGACAGGGAGCAATCAGCCCCAGCATTTT; CDR3: CASSSTRWTGSNQPQHF
D: -; V: TRBV12-3/TRBV12-4; size: -; J: TRBJ1-3; DNA: TGTGCCAGCAGTTTCCTCGGGGTCGGAAACACCATATATTTT; CDR3: CASSFLGVGNTIYF
D: -; V: TRBV20-1; size: -; J: TRBJ1-2; DNA: TGCAGTGCTAGTCGGGGTGGCTATGGCTACACCTTC; CDR3: CSASRGGYGYTF
D: -; V: TRBV4-3; size: -; J: TRBJ2-1; DNA: TGCGCCAGCAGCCAAGACCGGGGGCAAAACAATGAGCAGTTCTTC; CDR3: CASSQDRGQNNEQFF